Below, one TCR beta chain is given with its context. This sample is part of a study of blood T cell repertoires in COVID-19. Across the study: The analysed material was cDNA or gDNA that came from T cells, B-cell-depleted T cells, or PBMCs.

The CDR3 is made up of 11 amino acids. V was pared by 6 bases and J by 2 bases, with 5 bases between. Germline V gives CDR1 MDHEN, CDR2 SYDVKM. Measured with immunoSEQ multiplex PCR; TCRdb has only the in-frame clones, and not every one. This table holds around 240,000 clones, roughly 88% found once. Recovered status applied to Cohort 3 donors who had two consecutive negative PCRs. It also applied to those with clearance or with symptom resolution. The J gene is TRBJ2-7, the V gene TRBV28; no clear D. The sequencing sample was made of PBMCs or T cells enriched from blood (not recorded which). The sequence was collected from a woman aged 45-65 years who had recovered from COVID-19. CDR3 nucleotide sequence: TGTGCCAGCAGCCACACCTACGAGCAGTACTTC. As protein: CASSHTYEQYF.